This T cell receptor beta chain came from a study of post-analysis software for immune sequencing data. At the level of the study: Patients with relapsing-remitting, secondary progressive and progressive-relapsing multiple sclerosis courses were all represented.

Turning to this clonotype: The antigen remains undetermined.

cDNA libraries for TCR beta contained unique molecular identifiers. Via MiXCR, TCRdb re-called the PCR reads, giving one row per CDR3 protein. The data hold over 700,000 distinct CDR3 sequences, with less than 35% observed a single time. Overall study findings and caveats: When compared against controls, multiple sclerosis patients showed significantly lower normalized Chao1 diversity. About 5 TRBV segments were more frequent in patients than controls; TRBV5-6, TRBV5-1 and TRBV20-1 belonged to this group.

The J segment lost 4 bases and the V segment lost 5 bases, leaving 6 bases of the junction unmatched. This CDR3 contains 15 residues. Germline V CDR1 and CDR2: WNHNN, SYGVQD (reference sequence). The sample taken for sequencing was blood. V gene TRBV10-1 combines with J gene TRBJ2-3, with 10 bases matching TRBD2. The receptor comes from a girl aged 10-17 years with multiple sclerosis. Here the CDR3 reads CASSPSGSPADTQYF. The CDR3, as DNA: TGCGCCAGCAGTCCTAGCGGGAGTCCGGCAGATACGCAGTATTTT.